One and the same sample provided the 22 T cell receptor beta chains below, sequenced in a study of response to subunit inactivated influenza vaccine. Each CDR3 protein gets one entry after TCRdb re-called the RT-PCR reads with MiXCR. The sample has about 520,000 distinct CDR3 sequences; roughly 7.9% are singletons. Sequenced material: PBMCs from blood, taken less than 30 months after vaccination. The receptors stem from a man between 50 and 75 years old who received an inactivated influenza vaccine.

This clonotype was seen many times. The CDR3 spells CASSEAGTQTGELFF. The CDR3 coding sequence is TGTGCCAGCAGCGAGGCCGGGACACAAACCGGGGAGCTGTTTTTT. The chain has TRBV11-3 and TRBJ2-2; tentatively, D is TRBD1 (6 bases). The length of the CDR3 is 15 residues. The ends were cut back, 5 bases at V and 5 bases at J, with 15 bases in the middle. Germline CDR1 SGHNT, CDR2 YENEEA.

This clonotype showed up just a few times. The chain employs TRBV28 and TRBJ2-3, with D possibly matching TRBD2 (6 bases). Deletions cut 1 base from V and 3 bases from J, with 14 bases between. The length of the CDR3 is 16 residues. CDR1 and CDR2 from the germline V gene are MDHEN and SYDVKM. The CDR3 sequence: CASSLSWTNPTDTQYF. The DNA for the CDR3 is TGTGCCAGCAGTTTATCTTGGACTAATCCTACAGATACGCAGTATTTT.

The chain has TRBV29-1 and TRBJ1-3; D is unresolved. CDR1 SQVTM and CDR2 ANQGSEA come from the germline V gene. V was pared by 0 bases and J by 3 bases, with 15 bases between. This CDR3 has 16 amino acids. CDR3 region: CSVEDNSDFVGNTIYF. The CDR3 bases are TGCAGCGTTGAAGATAACAGTGACTTTGTTGGAAACACCATATATTTT.

This clonotype has at least ten counts. CDR3 protein: CASSAELLGALFF. CDR3 in DNA: TGTGCCAGCAGCGCAGAACTATTGGGAGCGCTGTTTTTT. The V and J genes are TRBV9 and TRBJ2-2, with a weak D call TRBD2 (5 bases). The CDR3 has 13 amino acids. CDR1 and CDR2 from the germline V gene are SGDLS and YYNGEE. Trimming removed 3 bases at V and 13 bases at J, with 16 bases between.

This clonotype was picked up many times. J is TRBJ2-3 and V is TRBV6-2 or TRBV6-3; a weak D match, TRBD2 (7 bases). Germline V gene lookup returns CDR1 MNHEY and CDR2 SVGEGT. The CDR3 is made up of 19 amino acids. Between the trimmed V and J ends, which lost 2 bases and 7 bases, there was a span of 28 bases. The chain's CDR3 is CASSYVRGGGVIERHTQYF. The CDR3 nucleotides are TGTGCCAGCAGTTACGTCCGTGGCGGGGGCGTTATCGAGCGCCATACGCAGTATTTT.

Only a few counts were recorded for this clonotype. The rearrangement links TRBV4-2 to TRBJ1-2; D is unclear. The ends were cut back, 0 bases at V and 8 bases at J, with 13 bases in the middle. The CDR3 spans 14 residues. Germline-derived CDR1 and CDR2 are LGHNA and YNFKEQ. CDR3 region: CASSQEQNIGGYTF. DNA for the CDR3: TGTGCCAGCAGCCAAGAACAGAATATAGGGGGCTACACCTTC.

This clonotype has a count of ten or more. DNA of the CDR3: TGTGCCAGCAGCTTTAAGCGGGGGGGCTCCTACAATGAGCAGTTCTTC. It specifies CASSFKRGGSYNEQFF. V and J are TRBV7-8 and TRBJ2-1; TRBD2 matches 10 bases. V lost 3 bases, J lost 0 bases, and 2 bases stayed unmatched. Germline lookup yields CDR1 SGHVS and CDR2 FQNEAQ. The CDR3 extends over 16 amino acids.

Ten or more counts support this clonotype. The rearrangement joins TRBV9 to TRBJ2-2; 14 bases map to TRBD2. With 4 bases clipped from V and 7 bases from J, the junction kept 6 bases outside the gene matches. Looked up from germline, CDR1 is SGDLS and CDR2 is YYNGEE. This CDR3 has 16 residues. The CDR3 reads CASSTGLAGVNGELFF. In DNA form, the CDR3 reads TGTGCCAGCAGCACGGGACTAGCGGGGGTAAACGGGGAGCTGTTTTTT.

This clonotype occurred a few times. The chain is built from TRBV20-1 and TRBJ2-5; the D call may be TRBD1 or TRBD2 (5 bases each). Germline CDR1 DFQATT, CDR2 SNEGSKA (reference sequence). The V end was cut by 3 bases, the J end by 3 bases, with 17 bases between. The CDR3 has 15 amino acids. The CDR3 protein is CSASRLGTIEETQYF. DNA of the CDR3: TGCAGTGCTAGTAGGCTCGGGACGATAGAAGAGACCCAGTACTTC.

The chain couples TRBV5-1 to TRBJ2-2; either TRBD1 or TRBD2 may fit D (6 bases each). Trimming cost V 4 bases and J 6 bases, with 25 bases left between them. This CDR3 has 18 amino acids. The germline gives CDR1 SGHRS, CDR2 YFSETQ. CDR3 amino acids: CASSRESRPRGPAGELFF. CDR3 DNA: TGCGCCAGCAGCCGTGAATCCCGCCCTCGGGGGCCTGCCGGGGAGCTGTTTTTT.

The genes are TRBV9 and TRBJ2-3; D is perhaps TRBD1 (6 bases). This CDR3 contains 13 residues. Germline CDR1 and CDR2: SGDLS and YYNGEE. Between the trimmed V and J ends, which lost 2 bases and 4 bases, there was a span of 8 bases. DNA for the CDR3: TGTGCCAGCAGCGTCCGACAGGCAGATACGCAGTATTTT. Translation: CASSVRQADTQYF.

This clonotype was seen repeatedly, ten times or more. This chain links TRBV20-1 with TRBJ1-2; D is perhaps TRBD1 (6 bases). Germline values: CDR1 DFQATT, CDR2 SNEGSKA (reference sequence). The CDR3 extends over 15 amino acids. V shed 0 bases and J shed 3 bases, with 14 bases lying between them. This CDR3 reads CSARDTQGPHYGYTF. The CDR3 region has the DNA TGCAGTGCTAGAGATACACAGGGACCCCACTATGGCTACACCTTC.

The chain has TRBV27 and TRBJ2-3; 13 nucleotides align to TRBD2. The germline V gene has CDR1 MNHEY and CDR2 SMNVEV (reference sequence). The CDR3 extends over 18 amino acids. Trimming cost V 6 bases and J 0 bases; bases outside gene matches: 9. DNA for the CDR3: TGTGCCAGCAGCCCGGGACTAGCGGGGTACTCTAGCACAGATACGCAGTATTTT. As protein: CASSPGLAGYSSTDTQYF.

The J gene is TRBJ2-7, the V gene TRBV7-2; TRBD1 matches at 8 bases. Germline V gene lookup returns CDR1 SGHTA and CDR2 FQGNSA. The V gene end was trimmed by 1 base and the J gene end by 5 bases; junction bases not matched to a gene: 7. This CDR3 comprises 15 residues. For the CDR3, the DNA is TGTGCCAGCAGCTTAGGTGACAGGGGTATACACGAGCAGTACTTC. Its protein product is CASSLGDRGIHEQYF. The full variable domain, with the rest looked up from reference TRBV7-2 and TRBJ2-7, is GAGVSQSPSNKVTEKGKDVELRCDPISGHTALYWYRQSLGQGLEFLIYFQGNSAPDKSGLPSDRFSAERTGGSVSTLTIQRTQQEDSAVYLCASSLGDRGIHEQYFGPGTRLTVT.

V usage is TRBV20-1 and J usage is TRBJ2-7, with unresolved D. The CDR3 is made up of 11 amino acids. The germline CDR1 and CDR2 sequences are DFQATT and SNEGSKA (reference sequence). Trimming pared 3 bases from V and 2 bases from J, leaving 5 bases between. DNA of the CDR3: TGCAGTGCTAGTGACACCTACGAGCAGTACTTC. Translating it yields CSASDTYEQYF.

In its sample, this clonotype was seen a few times. V usage is TRBV20-1 and J usage is TRBJ2-5; D is undetermined. Looked up from germline, CDR1 is DFQATT and CDR2 is SNEGSKA (reference sequence). Trimming took off 3 bases at V and 3 bases at J, with 14 bases between the two ends. This CDR3 contains 14 residues. The CDR3 reads CSASVLGFEETQYF. CDR3 DNA sequence: TGCAGTGCTAGTGTGTTGGGTTTCGAAGAGACCCAGTACTTC.

This clonotype was counted between two and nine times. This rearrangement joins TRBV27 to TRBJ2-7; D remains unclear. Trimming left V 9 bases short and J 3 bases short, with 18 bases between. Germline V gives CDR1 MNHEY, CDR2 SMNVEV (reference sequence). This CDR3 comprises 14 residues. The CDR3 sequence is CASSRELSGYEQYF. The CDR3 bases are TGTGCCAGTTCCCGCGAGCTATCCGGCTACGAGCAGTACTTC.

The gene calls are TRBV18 and TRBJ2-3, with unresolved D. V dropped 0 bases and J dropped 6 bases, with 10 bases sitting between them. This CDR3 is 14 amino acids long. CDR1 and CDR2 (germline): KGHSH, LQKENI. The CDR3 DNA reads as TGTGCCAGCTCACCACCGTCAATCGGGGATACGCAGTATTTT. Translating gives CASSPPSIGDTQYF.

This clonotype showed up just a few times. The genes are TRBV6-1 and TRBJ1-4; D is undetermined. This CDR3 region has 14 residues. V dropped 8 bases and J dropped 6 bases, with 16 bases sitting between them. Germline assignment: CDR1 MNHNS and CDR2 SASEGT. The CDR3 spells CASSKSVFYEKLFF. The CDR3 DNA reads TGTGCCAGCTCCAAGTCGGTTTTTTATGAAAAACTGTTTTTT.

This clonotype was detected a few times. The V and J genes are TRBV2 and TRBJ1-5, with D hard to call. The germline V gene encodes CDR1 SNHLY and CDR2 FYNNEI. The V gene lost 6 bases and the J gene lost 1 base, with 13 bases spanning the gap. This CDR3 spans 15 amino acids. CDR3 region: CASSAGRTSNQPQHF. The CDR3 nucleotides read TGTGCCAGCAGCGCGGGCCGGACGAGCAATCAGCCCCAGCATTTT.

This clonotype has just a few counts. The chain combines TRBV2 with TRBJ2-2; 7 nucleotides match TRBD2. CDR3 length: 14 residues. Germline V gives CDR1 SNHLY, CDR2 FYNNEI. V trimming: 8 bases; J trimming: 6 bases; junction bases outside the gene matches: 9. Written as DNA, the CDR3 is TGTGCCAGCCGAAACCTACTAGCGTCCGGGGAGCTGTTTTTT. It yields the protein CASRNLLASGELFF.

The CDR3 DNA reads TGTGCCACCAACCTCAGGGGTACGCAGTATTTT. Translation: CATNLRGTQYF. This chain links TRBV15 with TRBJ2-3; perhaps TRBD1 as D (6 bases). V was clipped by 7 bases and J by 8 bases, with 10 bases between them. This CDR3 is 11 amino acids long. CDR1 and CDR2 (germline): LNHNV, YYDKDF (reference sequence).